These 2 T cell receptor beta chains originate from one sample sequenced in a study of T-cell reconstitution after alpha-beta-depleted transplantation in children. Unique molecular identifiers were incorporated into the prepared TCRbeta library. TCRdb ran MiXCR on the PCR reads and lists one entry per CDR3 protein. The sample includes roughly 100,000 distinct CDR3 sequences, about 6% of them seen just once. Material: PBMCs, mostly from graft donor cells, obtained 60 days after TCRalphabeta/CD19-depleted stem cell transplant. All receptors come from a female patient aged 2-15 years who had a stem cell transplant for Fanconi anemia, so the T cells may come from the graft donor.

This clonotype was detected ten times or more. The chain couples TRBV20-1 to TRBJ2-1; D unclear. The germline CDR1 and CDR2 sequences are DFQATT and SNEGSKA (reference sequence). The length of the CDR3 is 14 residues. Trimming stripped 7 bases from V and 0 bases from J, with 13 bases between. CDR3: CSVRPPSSYNEQFF. CDR3 bases: TGCAGTGTTCGACCGCCGAGCTCCTACAATGAGCAGTTCTTC.

This clonotype was seen repeatedly, ten times or more. V gene TRBV5-1 combines with J gene TRBJ1-1; D is undetermined. CDR3 length: 13 amino acids. The germline gives CDR1 SGHRS, CDR2 YFSETQ. With 1 base removed from V and 1 base from J, the gap between germline ends came to 5 bases. CDR3 amino acids: CASSLSANTEAFF. The CDR3, as DNA: TGCGCCAGCAGCTTGAGCGCGAACACTGAAGCTTTCTTT.